This record covers a single T cell receptor (beta chain). The data stem from a study of shared clonotypes between healthy human individuals. The length of the CDR3 is 17 residues. With V trimmed by 5 bases and J by 0 bases, 4 bases remained unmatched. Germline CDR1 and CDR2: SGHTA and FQGNSA. Clones were sequenced by immunoSEQ multiplex PCR, and TCRdb holds only the in-frame ones, with some missing. The table has fewer than 2.5 million clones, approximately 93% seen once. Input material: naive CD4+ T cells from PBMCs. Subset of the sample: CD45RA+ positively selected. The source of this sequence is a man aged 18 to 29 in good health. Some clones in this sample may be carry-over from other donors' samples. The V and J genes are TRBV7-2 and TRBJ2-7, with 16 positions matching TRBD2. Here the CDR3 DNA reads TGTGCCAGCAGCGTCGGGACTAGCGGGAGGGGCTCCTACGAGCAGTACTTC. This gives the protein CASSVGTSGRGSYEQYF. Complete variable domain (other parts from reference TRBV7-2 and TRBJ2-7): GAGVSQSPSNKVTEKGKDVELRCDPISGHTALYWYRQSLGQGLEFLIYFQGNSAPDKSGLPSDRFSAERTGGSVSTLTIQRTQQEDSAVYLCASSVGTSGRGSYEQYFGPGTRLTVT.